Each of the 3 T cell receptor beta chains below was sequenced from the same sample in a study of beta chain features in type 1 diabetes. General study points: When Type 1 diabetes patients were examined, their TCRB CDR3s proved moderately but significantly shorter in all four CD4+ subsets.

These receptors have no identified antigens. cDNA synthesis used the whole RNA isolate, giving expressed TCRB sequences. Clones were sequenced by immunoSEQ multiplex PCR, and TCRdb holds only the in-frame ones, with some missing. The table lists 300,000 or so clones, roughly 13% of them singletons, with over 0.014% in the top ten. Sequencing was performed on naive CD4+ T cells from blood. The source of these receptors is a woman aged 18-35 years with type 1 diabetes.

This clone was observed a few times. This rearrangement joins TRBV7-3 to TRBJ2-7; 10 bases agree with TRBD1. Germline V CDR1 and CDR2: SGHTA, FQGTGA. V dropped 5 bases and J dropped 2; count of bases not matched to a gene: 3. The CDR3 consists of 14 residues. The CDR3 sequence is CASSPGTGAYEQYF. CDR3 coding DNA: TGTGCCAGCAGCCCCGGGACAGGGGCCTACGAGCAGTACTTC.

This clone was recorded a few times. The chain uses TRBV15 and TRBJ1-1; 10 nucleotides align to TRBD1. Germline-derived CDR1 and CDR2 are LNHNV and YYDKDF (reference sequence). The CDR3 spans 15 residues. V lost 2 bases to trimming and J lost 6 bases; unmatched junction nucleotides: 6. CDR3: CATSRLGQGNSEAFF. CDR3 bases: TGTGCCACCAGCAGACTGGGACAGGGGAATTCTGAAGCTTTCTTT.

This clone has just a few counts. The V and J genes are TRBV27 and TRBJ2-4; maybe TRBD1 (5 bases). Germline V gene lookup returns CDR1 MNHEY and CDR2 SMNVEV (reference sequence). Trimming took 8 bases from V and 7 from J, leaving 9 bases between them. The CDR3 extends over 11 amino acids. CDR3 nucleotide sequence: TGTGCCAGCGCCTCAGGGAACATTCAGTACTTC. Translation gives CASASGNIQYF.